The rows below give T cell receptor beta chains drawn from one sample of a study of spatial heterogeneity in lung cancer. TCRdb called the 5' RACE reads again in MiXCR, with one record for every CDR3 protein. The repertoire consists of around 7,700 distinct CDR3 sequences, with about 9.3% occurring once and the leading ten covering just under 9%. Sample: lung tumor tissue, taken at surgery. The receptors originated from a male donor with early-stage non-small cell lung cancer. The CDR3 runs from the conserved cysteine through the conserved F or W. The order of the fields is V gene, clone size, D gene, J gene, CDR3 DNA, CDR3 protein. The D gene is left open where the match is weak. The size field is filled for only some rows; it gives once, few, many or a size class.

TRBV7-2,many,.,TRBJ2-7,TGTGCCAGCAGCAGTGGGACGGAGCCCTACGAGCAGTACTTC,CASSSGTEPYEQYF
TRBV18,few,TRBD2,TRBJ2-5,TGTGCCAGCTCGCTAGCGGGAAACCAAGAGACCCAGTACTTC,CASSLAGNQETQYF
TRBV6-6,.,.,TRBJ2-5,TGTGCCAGCAGCCTGGAAAGACAAGAGACCCAGTACTTC,CASSLERQETQYF
TRBV6-5,medium-sized,TRBD1,TRBJ1-6,TGTGCCAGCAGGTCAGCTACCGGGACAGCTCCCAGGGGGCAAAATTCACCCCTCCACTTT,CASRSATGTAPRGQNSPLHF
TRBV12-3/TRBV12-4,medium-sized,TRBD2,TRBJ2-1,TGTGCCAGCAGCATGACTAGCGGGTACAATGAGCAGTTCTTC,CASSMTSGYNEQFF
TRBV6-2/TRBV6-3,medium-sized,.,TRBJ1-1,TGTGCCAGCAGGAAGACGGGATTTTACACTGAAGCTTTCTTT,CASRKTGFYTEAFF
TRBV20-1,few,.,TRBJ2-7,TGCAGTGCTGGGCTCAGTTCCTACGAGCAGTACTTC,CSAGLSSYEQYF
TRBV5-6,medium-sized,.,TRBJ1-4,TGTGCCAGCACCTTAAGGACAGACGGTGAAAAACTGTTTTTT,CASTLRTDGEKLFF
TRBV6-5,.,.,TRBJ1-5,TGTGCCAGCAGCCCCCTGCGGAACAGCGCTAATCAGCCCCAGCATTTT,CASSPLRNSANQPQHF
TRBV27,.,.,TRBJ1-1,TGTGCCAGCAGCTGGGCGGGGCTGAACACTGAAGCTTTCTTT,CASSWAGLNTEAFF
TRBV20-1,few,TRBD2,TRBJ2-2,TGCAGTGCTCCGGGACTAGCGGGGTCAAGGGAGCTGTTTTTT,CSAPGLAGSRELFF
TRBV27,.,.,TRBJ1-4,TGTGCCAGCAGTCCCACAGGGACCCTTAATGAAAAACTGTTTTTT,CASSPTGTLNEKLFF
TRBV5-5,medium-sized,TRBD1,TRBJ1-1,TGTGCCAGCAGCAAGGGACAGGGGGTATGGGTAGCTTTCTTT,CASSKGQGVWVAFF
TRBV27,many,.,TRBJ2-2,TGTGCCAGCAGCCCGCAGACGAACACCGGGGAGCTGTTTTTT,CASSPQTNTGELFF
TRBV12-3/TRBV12-4,medium-sized,TRBD1,TRBJ1-6,TGTGCCAGCAGCGACAGGGGTTTTGATTCACCCCTCCACTTT,CASSDRGFDSPLHF
TRBV2,medium-sized,.,TRBJ2-7,TGTGCCAGCAGTGAAGCGAGCCAGGCAGTAGAGCAGTACTTC,CASSEASQAVEQYF
TRBV28,few,.,TRBJ1-1,TGTGCCAGCAGTTTAGGGGGTATCACTGAAGCTTTCTTT,CASSLGGITEAFF